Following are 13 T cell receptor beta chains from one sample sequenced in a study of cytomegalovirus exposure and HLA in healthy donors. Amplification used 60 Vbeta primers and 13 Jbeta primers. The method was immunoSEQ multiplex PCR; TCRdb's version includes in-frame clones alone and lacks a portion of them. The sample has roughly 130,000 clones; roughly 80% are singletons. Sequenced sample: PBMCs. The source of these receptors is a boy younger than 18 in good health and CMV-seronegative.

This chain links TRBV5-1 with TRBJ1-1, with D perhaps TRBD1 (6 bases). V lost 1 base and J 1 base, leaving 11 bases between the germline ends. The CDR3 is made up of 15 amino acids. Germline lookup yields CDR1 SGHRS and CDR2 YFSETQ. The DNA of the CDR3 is TGCGCCAGCAGCTTGCAGGGGCACAGGAACACTGAAGCTTTCTTT. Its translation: CASSLQGHRNTEAFF.

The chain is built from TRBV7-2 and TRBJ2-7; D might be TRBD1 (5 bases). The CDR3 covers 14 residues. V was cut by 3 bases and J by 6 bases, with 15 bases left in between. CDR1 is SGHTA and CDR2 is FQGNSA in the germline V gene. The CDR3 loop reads CASSFTPGSSEQYF. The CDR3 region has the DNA TGTGCCAGCAGCTTTACTCCAGGGTCTAGCGAGCAGTACTTC.

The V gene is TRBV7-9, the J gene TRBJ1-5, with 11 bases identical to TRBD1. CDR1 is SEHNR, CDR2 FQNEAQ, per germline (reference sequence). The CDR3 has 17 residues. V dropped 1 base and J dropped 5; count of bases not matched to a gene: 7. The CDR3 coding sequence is TGTGCCAGCAGCTTAGTGCTCGGACAGGGGGCGGATCAGCCCCAGCATTTT. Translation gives CASSLVLGQGADQPQHF.

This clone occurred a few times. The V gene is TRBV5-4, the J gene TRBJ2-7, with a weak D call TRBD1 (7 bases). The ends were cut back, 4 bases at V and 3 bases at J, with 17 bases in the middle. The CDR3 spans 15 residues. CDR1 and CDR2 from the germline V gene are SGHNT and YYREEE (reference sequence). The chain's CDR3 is CASSPDGGQSYEQYF. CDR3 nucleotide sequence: TGTGCCAGCAGCCCCGACGGGGGACAGAGCTACGAGCAGTACTTC.

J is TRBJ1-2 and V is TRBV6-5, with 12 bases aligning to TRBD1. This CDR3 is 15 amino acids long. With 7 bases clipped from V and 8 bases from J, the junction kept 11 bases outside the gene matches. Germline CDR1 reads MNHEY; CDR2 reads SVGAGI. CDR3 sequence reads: CASTPTGTGGGGYTF. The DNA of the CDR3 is TGTGCCAGCACTCCAACTGGGACAGGGGGCGGAGGCTACACCTTC.

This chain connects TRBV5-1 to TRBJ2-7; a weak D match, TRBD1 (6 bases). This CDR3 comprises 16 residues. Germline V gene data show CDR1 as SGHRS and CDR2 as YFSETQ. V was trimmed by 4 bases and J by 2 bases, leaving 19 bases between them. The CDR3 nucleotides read TGCGCCAGCAGCCCCGGACTGCCGAGGGGGACCTACGAGCAGTACTTC. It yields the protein CASSPGLPRGTYEQYF.

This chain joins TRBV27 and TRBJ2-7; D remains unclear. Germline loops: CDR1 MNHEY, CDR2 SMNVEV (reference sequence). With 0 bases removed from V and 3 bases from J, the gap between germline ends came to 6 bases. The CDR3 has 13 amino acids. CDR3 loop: CASSLSPFYEQYF. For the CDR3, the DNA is TGTGCCAGCAGTTTATCCCCTTTCTACGAGCAGTACTTC.

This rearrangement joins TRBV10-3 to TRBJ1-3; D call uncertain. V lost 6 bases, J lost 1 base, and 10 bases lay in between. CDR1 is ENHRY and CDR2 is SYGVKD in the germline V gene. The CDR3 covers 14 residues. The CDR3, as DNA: TGTGCCATCAGGGAAGGAGGTTCTGGAAACACCATATATTTT. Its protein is CAIREGGSGNTIYF.

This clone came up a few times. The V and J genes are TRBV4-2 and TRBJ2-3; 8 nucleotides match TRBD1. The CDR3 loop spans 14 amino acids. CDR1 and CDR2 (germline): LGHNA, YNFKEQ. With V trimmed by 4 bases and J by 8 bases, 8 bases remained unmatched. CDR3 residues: CASSPGQGVPTQYF. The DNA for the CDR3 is TGTGCCAGCAGCCCCGGACAGGGCGTCCCTACGCAGTATTTT.

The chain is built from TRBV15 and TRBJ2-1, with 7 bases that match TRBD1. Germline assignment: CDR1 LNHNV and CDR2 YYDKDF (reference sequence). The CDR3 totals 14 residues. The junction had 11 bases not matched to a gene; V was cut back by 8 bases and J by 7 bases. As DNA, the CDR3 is TGTGCCACCGAAGGGGGCTCAGGCGAGAATGAGCAGTTCTTC. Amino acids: CATEGGSGENEQFF.

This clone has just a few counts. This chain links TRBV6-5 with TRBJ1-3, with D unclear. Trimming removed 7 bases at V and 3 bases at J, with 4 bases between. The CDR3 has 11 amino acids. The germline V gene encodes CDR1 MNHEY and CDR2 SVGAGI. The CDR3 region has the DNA TGTGCCAGCATCTTTGGAAACACCATATATTTT. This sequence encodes CASIFGNTIYF.

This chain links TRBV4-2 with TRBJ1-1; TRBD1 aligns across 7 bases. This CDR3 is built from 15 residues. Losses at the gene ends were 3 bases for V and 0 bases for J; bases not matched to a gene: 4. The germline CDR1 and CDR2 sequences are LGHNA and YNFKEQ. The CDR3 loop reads CASSQATGVNTEAFF. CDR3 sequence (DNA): TGTGCCAGCAGCCAGGCCACAGGGGTGAACACTGAAGCTTTCTTT.

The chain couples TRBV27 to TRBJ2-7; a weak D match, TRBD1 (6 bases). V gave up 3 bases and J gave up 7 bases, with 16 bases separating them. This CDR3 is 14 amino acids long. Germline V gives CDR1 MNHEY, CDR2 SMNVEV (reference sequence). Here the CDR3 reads CASSFRDTTSEQYF. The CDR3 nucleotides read TGTGCCAGCAGTTTCCGGGACACTACCTCGGAGCAGTACTTC.